These T cell receptor beta chains were read from a single sample in a study of T-cell reconstitution after alpha-beta-depleted transplantation in children. TCRdb fed the PCR reads into MiXCR, producing one record per CDR3 protein. Here the sample spans 750,000 to 950,000 distinct CDR3 sequences, about 16% being singletons. Sample: PBMCs, mostly from graft donor cells, taken 360 days after TCRalphabeta/CD19-depleted stem cell transplant. Receptors were obtained from a male patient younger than 18 who had a stem cell transplant for acute lymphoblastic leukemia, so the T cells may come from the graft donor. Each CDR3 is given with its conserved first and last residue. Each record gives: V gene, J gene, CDR3 length, CDR3 protein.

v_call: TRBV19
j_call: TRBJ1-4
cdr3_length: 17
cdr3_aa: CASSIREIGTTNEKLFF

v_call: TRBV10-2
j_call: TRBJ2-5
cdr3_length: 17
cdr3_aa: CASSESLVAGVLETQYF

v_call: TRBV9
j_call: TRBJ2-2
cdr3_length: 16
cdr3_aa: CASSVVLAGDTGELFF

v_call: TRBV20-1
j_call: TRBJ2-5
cdr3_length: 11
cdr3_aa: CSAGNGETQYF

v_call: TRBV18
j_call: TRBJ2-7
cdr3_length: 13
cdr3_aa: CASSPAIELEQYF

v_call: TRBV12-3/TRBV12-4
j_call: TRBJ1-2
cdr3_length: 13
cdr3_aa: CASSSQKSYGYTF

v_call: TRBV6-5
j_call: TRBJ2-2
cdr3_length: 16
cdr3_aa: CASSYKRTRNTGELFF

v_call: TRBV21-1
j_call: TRBJ2-1
cdr3_length: 16
cdr3_aa: CASRLGRLPPYNEQFF

v_call: TRBV20-1
j_call: TRBJ2-5
cdr3_length: 13
cdr3_aa: CSARAEGRETQYF

v_call: TRBV13
j_call: TRBJ2-1
cdr3_length: 14
cdr3_aa: CASSSRRGGDEQFF

v_call: TRBV18
j_call: TRBJ2-7
cdr3_length: 15
cdr3_aa: CASSPSLGLSYEQYF